This T cell receptor beta chain was identified in a study of graft-versus-host responses after intestinal transplantation. Study details: Multivisceral, liver-intestinal, or isolated intestinal transplants were received by the recipients. Findings of the study overall: The authors found GvH clones in recipient marrow, some appearing first in ileum or blood.

Measured with immunoSEQ multiplex PCR; TCRdb has only the in-frame clones, and not every one. The table includes some 45,000 clones, approximately 95% detected once. V was trimmed by 5 bases and J by 8 bases, leaving 13 bases between them. The CDR3 totals 13 residues. Per the germline V gene, CDR1 is SNHLY and CDR2 is FYNNEI. Notes on this clone: Its antigen is currently unknown.

This specimen consisted of PBMCs, obtained 335 days after intestinal transplant. The sequence was collected from a human patient who received an intestinal transplant, so some T cells may come from the graft donor. The chain has TRBV2 and TRBJ2-1, with a weak D call TRBD1 (6 bases). CDR3 loop: CASSSTGWDEQFF. The CDR3 region has the DNA TGTGCCAGCAGTAGTACAGGGTGGGATGAGCAGTTCTTC. Variable domain in full (rest from reference TRBV2 and TRBJ2-1): EPEVTQTPSHQVTQMGQEVILRCVPISNHLYFYWYRQILGQKVEFLVSFYNNEISEKSEIFDDQFSVERPDGSNFTLKIRSTKLEDSAMYFCASSSTGWDEQFFGPGTRLTVL.